The 14 T cell receptor beta chains below all came from one sample that was sequenced in a study of CD8+ T cells in alopecia areata. Extraction of RNA preceded its reverse transcription into cDNA, which served as the sequencing template. Repertoires were generated with immunoSEQ multiplex PCR, while TCRdb's copy carries only in-frame clones and drops some. Of about 64,000 clones listed, roughly 46% were seen once; the top ten hold roughly 20%. Treatment meaning: oral pan-JAK inhibitor, 5-10 mg twice daily. The source was CD8+ T cells sorted from blood, collected at approximately week 36, from a patient treated with tofacitinib. The source is a human donor with alopecia areata.

The V gene is TRBV21-1, the J gene TRBJ2-5. TRBV21-1 is assigned pseudogene status. This CDR3 contains 15 residues. The CDR3 DNA reads TGTGCCAGCAGCTCCAACGAGGGGAACCAAGAGACCCAGTACTTC. Its protein product is CASSSNEGNQETQYF.

As DNA, the CDR3 is TGTGCCAGCAGTAACGGCGGGGCCTCCTACGAGCAGTACTTC. Translation: CASSNGGASYEQYF. The rearrangement uses TRBV13 and TRBJ2-7, with a weak D call TRBD2 (6 bases). V lost 6 bases and J 0 bases, leaving 12 bases between the germline ends. Germline CDR1 and CDR2: PRHDT and FYEKMQ (reference sequence). The CDR3 covers 14 residues.

The CDR3 reads CASSQSRDGIYEQYF. CDR3 DNA: TGCGCCAGCAGCCAATCCCGGGACGGAATCTACGAGCAGTACTTC. The J gene is TRBJ2-7, the V gene TRBV4-3, with D perhaps being TRBD1 or TRBD2 (5 bases each). CDR3 size: 15 residues. Germline CDR1 LGHNA, CDR2 YSLEER. V was pared by 2 bases and J by 3 bases, with 14 bases between.

The chain links TRBV19 to TRBJ1-1; D gene uncertain. This CDR3 comprises 15 residues. Trimming cost V 4 bases and J 2 bases, with 14 bases left between them. Germline V CDR1 and CDR2: LNHDA, SQIVND (reference sequence). The DNA of the CDR3 is TGTGCCAGTAGTACTCGAATGTATGGCAACACTGAAGCTTTCTTT. As protein: CASSTRMYGNTEAFF.

The sample holds a few counts of this clone. The gene calls are TRBV4-2 and TRBJ2-7; a weak D match, TRBD2 (6 bases). Germline CDR1 LGHNA, CDR2 YNFKEQ. Trimming left V 5 bases short and J 2 bases short, with 16 bases between. This CDR3 spans 15 amino acids. This chain's CDR3 is CASSWVEGPAYEQYF. CDR3 DNA: TGTGCCAGCAGCTGGGTGGAGGGCCCGGCCTACGAGCAGTACTTC.

The chain is built from TRBV7-2 and TRBJ2-3; no definite D call. V dropped 0 bases and J dropped 7 bases, with 8 bases sitting between them. The germline V gene has CDR1 SGHTA and CDR2 FQGNSA. The CDR3 is 13 amino acids. The CDR3: CASSLAGRNTQYF. CDR3 DNA: TGTGCCAGCAGCTTAGCCGGACGCAATACGCAGTATTTT.

This clone was observed a few times. The chain combines TRBV29-1 with TRBJ2-7, with 8 bases that match TRBD1. With 6 bases clipped from V and 0 bases from J, the junction kept 4 bases outside the gene matches. Per the germline V gene, CDR1 is SQVTM and CDR2 is ANQGSEA. This CDR3 contains 13 residues. CDR3 sequence reads: CSVTGESSYEQYF. Written as DNA, the CDR3 is TGCAGCGTGACAGGGGAGAGCTCCTACGAGCAGTACTTC.

This clone was seen only a few times. The gene calls are TRBV13 and TRBJ2-5, with D hard to call. V lost 4 bases and J 5 bases, leaving 17 bases between the germline ends. The CDR3 is 15 amino acids. Germline CDR1 is PRHDT and CDR2 is FYEKMQ (reference sequence). The CDR3 sequence is CASSYSGPTQETQYF. The CDR3 DNA is TGTGCCAGCAGCTACTCCGGACCCACCCAGGAGACCCAGTACTTC.

This clone has a count of ten or more. The V gene is TRBV7-9, the J gene TRBJ2-1; no definite D call. Germline V lookup: CDR1 SEHNR, CDR2 FQNEAQ (reference sequence). Trimming removed 4 bases from V and 9 bases from J, with 13 bases in between. The CDR3 is 13 residues long. CDR3 sequence: CASSWGASPEQFF. In DNA form, the CDR3 reads TGTGCCAGCAGCTGGGGTGCCTCCCCTGAGCAGTTCTTC.

This chain uses TRBV7-9 with TRBJ2-5; possibly TRBD1 for D (6 bases). The CDR3 is 14 amino acids. Per the germline V gene, CDR1 is SEHNR and CDR2 is FQNEAQ (reference sequence). Trimming stripped 4 bases from V and 5 bases from J, with 14 bases between. The CDR3 DNA follows: TGTGCCAGCAGCTCAAGCACAGGGTTCGAGACCCAGTACTTC. It encodes CASSSSTGFETQYF. Combining the CDR3 with reference TRBV7-9 and TRBJ2-5 gives the whole variable domain DTGVSQNPRHKITKRGQNVTFRCDPISEHNRLYWYRQTLGQGPEFLTYFQNEAQLEKSRLLSDRFSAERPKGSFSTLEIQRTEQGDSAMYLCASSSSTGFETQYFGPGTRLLVL.

There are a few counts of this clone. This chain connects TRBV29-1 to TRBJ1-4; D uncertain. The germline V gene encodes CDR1 SQVTM and CDR2 ANQGSEA. Trimming removed 5 bases at V and 3 bases at J, with 7 bases between. This CDR3 contains 12 residues. The CDR3 DNA sequence: TGCAGCGTTCGCGTATCTAATGAAAAACTGTTTTTT. Its translation: CSVRVSNEKLFF.

V usage is TRBV7-2 and J usage is TRBJ1-5; TRBD1 matches at 11 bases. Per the germline V gene, CDR1 is SGHTA and CDR2 is FQGNSA. This CDR3 comprises 16 residues. V trimming: 3 bases; J trimming: 5 bases; junction bases outside the gene matches: 6. CDR3 nucleotide sequence: TGTGCCAGCAGCTTCTTTGGACAGGGGGCCTATCAGCCCCAGCATTTT. Its protein is CASSFFGQGAYQPQHF.

The V and J genes are TRBV7-2 and TRBJ2-7; perhaps TRBD2 as D (7 bases). The CDR3 is 13 amino acids. Germline loops: CDR1 SGHTA, CDR2 FQGNSA. V lost 5 bases to trimming and J lost 4 bases, with 12 bases between them. CDR3 nucleotide sequence: TGTGCCAGCAGCGGGGGGGGCAGATACGAGCAGTACTTC. It encodes CASSGGGRYEQYF.

This clone has a handful of counts. J is TRBJ1-2 and V is TRBV6-1, with no clear D. The CDR3 covers 11 residues. Germline V gene data show CDR1 as MNHNS and CDR2 as SASEGT. V shed 2 bases and J shed 2 bases, with 0 bases lying between them. CDR3 in DNA: TGTGCCAGCAGTGAAAACTATGGCTACACCTTC. It codes for CASSENYGYTF.